This TCR beta chain was recorded in a study of blood T cell repertoires in COVID-19. This clone showed up just a few times. CDR1 SGHRS and CDR2 YFSETQ come from the germline V gene. This CDR3 is 17 amino acids long. V lost 2 bases to trimming and J lost 3 bases; unmatched junction nucleotides: 8. Assay: immunoSEQ multiplex PCR; the TCRdb copy retains only in-frame clones and omits some. The sample lists 350,000 to 400,000 clones; around nine tenths were seen once. Sequences were obtained from PBMCs or T cells enriched from blood (not recorded which). V gene TRBV5-1 combines with J gene TRBJ1-6, with 7 bases identical to TRBD1. The sequence derives from a woman in her twenties or thirties with acute COVID-19. The CDR3 bases are TGCGCCAGCAGCTTAGGGAGGACAGGCGACTATAATTCACCCCTCCACTTT. It is translated as CASSLGRTGDYNSPLHF. The variable domain in full, completed from reference TRBV5-1 and TRBJ1-6, reads KAGVTQTPRYLIKTRGQQVTLSCSPISGHRSVSWYQQTPGQGLQFLFEYFSETQRNKGNFPGRFSGRQFSNSRSEMNVSTLELGDSALYLCASSLGRTGDYNSPLHFGNGTRLTVT.